This record looks at one TCR beta chain sequence and its context. This sample stems from a study of identical twins. Germline V gives CDR1 SNHLY, CDR2 FYNNEI. CDR3 length: 14 residues. The V segment lost 6 bases and the J segment 1 base; nucleotides outside the gene matches: 4. TCRdb used MiXCR to reprocess the 5' RACE reads, holding one entry per CDR3 protein. The profile shows 200,000 to 300,000 distinct CDR3 sequences, approximately 10% of them singletons. Sequencing was done on a sample of memory T cells sorted from blood. This chain connects TRBV2 to TRBJ2-5; 8 bases fit TRBD2. This sequence was found in a man aged 50-59 years in good health. As DNA, the CDR3 is TGTGCCAGCAGCCGGCGGGAGGTCCAAGAGACCCAGTACTTC. Protein: CASSRREVQETQYF.